A selection of T cell receptor beta chains follows, all from one sample in a study of T cell responses to AZD1222 COVID-19 vaccine. TCRdb's table, derived via immunoSEQ multiplex PCR, lists solely in-frame clones and lacks some. The sample has 120,000 or so clones; approximately 84% are singletons. This specimen was peripheral blood, taken on day 0 of AZD1222 vaccination. All receptors come from an adult in good health. Both conserved end residues are part of each CDR3. Fields, in order: J gene, clone size, D gene, V gene, CDR3 protein, CDR3 DNA. A D gene is named only where the DNA matches it firmly. Expanded clones are given a class, and other clones once, few, many or no size at all.

>TRBJ2-2|-|-|TRBV6-5
CASSYTRTGTGELFF
TGTGCCAGCAGTTACACCCGGACGGGGACCGGGGAGCTGTTTTTT
>TRBJ2-7|-|TRBD1|TRBV19
CASSNRGIFEQYF
TGTGCCAGTAGTAACAGGGGAATTTTCGAGCAGTACTTC
>TRBJ1-5|-|-|TRBV6-1
CASNLGGSLGTQHF
TGTGCCAGCAACCTAGGGGGGTCCCTGGGGACCCAGCATTTT
>TRBJ2-1|-|TRBD2|TRBV6-5
CASSSTSGGYGFF
TGTGCCAGCAGTTCGACTAGCGGGGGGTATGGTTTCTTC
>TRBJ2-3|-|TRBD1|TRBV18
CASSRTGAQDTQYF
TGTGCCAGCTCACGGACAGGGGCGCAGGATACGCAGTATTTT
>TRBJ2-1|-|TRBD1|TRBV30
CAYTGGLGGEQFF
TGTGCCTATACAGGGGGGCTCGGCGGGGAGCAGTTCTTC
>TRBJ2-1|-|-|TRBV4-2
CASSQDAIPSYNEQFF
TGTGCCAGCAGCCAAGATGCAATCCCCTCCTACAATGAGCAGTTCTTC
>TRBJ1-2|few|-|TRBV29-1
CSVGAGTDGYTF
TGCAGCGTTGGTGCCGGGACGGATGGCTACACCTTC
>TRBJ1-4|-|-|TRBV24-1
CATSDSSPGYAEKLFF
TGTGCCACCAGTGATTCCTCTCCAGGTTATGCGGAAAAACTGTTTTTT
>TRBJ2-5|-|TRBD2|TRBV7-3
CASSSLAGNQETQYF
TGTGCCAGCAGCTCGCTAGCGGGAAACCAAGAGACCCAGTACTTC